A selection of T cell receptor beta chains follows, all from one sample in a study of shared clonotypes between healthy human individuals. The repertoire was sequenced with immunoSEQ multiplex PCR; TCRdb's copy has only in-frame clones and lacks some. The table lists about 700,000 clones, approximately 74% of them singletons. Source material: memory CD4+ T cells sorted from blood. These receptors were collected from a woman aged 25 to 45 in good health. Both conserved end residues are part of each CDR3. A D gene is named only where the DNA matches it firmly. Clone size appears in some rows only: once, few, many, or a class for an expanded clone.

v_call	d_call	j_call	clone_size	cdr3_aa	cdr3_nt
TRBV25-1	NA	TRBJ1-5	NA	CASSVGIGQPQHF	TGTGCCAGCAGTGTGGGGATTGGTCAGCCCCAGCATTTT
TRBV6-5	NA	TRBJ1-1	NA	CASSLTVGKNTEAFF	TGTGCCAGCAGTCTTACTGTAGGCAAAAACACTGAAGCTTTCTTT
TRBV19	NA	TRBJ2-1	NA	CASSASSASSNEQFF	TGTGCCAGTAGTGCCTCTAGCGCGTCCTCCAATGAGCAGTTCTTC
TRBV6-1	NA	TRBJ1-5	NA	CASSEGGQSVRNQPQHF	TGTGCCAGCAGTGAAGGAGGACAGTCCGTTCGCAATCAGCCCCAGCATTTT
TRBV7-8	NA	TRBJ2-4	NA	CASSLGFGSAKNIQYF	TGTGCCAGCAGCTTAGGGTTTGGCAGCGCCAAAAACATTCAGTACTTC
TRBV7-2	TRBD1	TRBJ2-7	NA	CASSFQRDSYEQYF	TGTGCCAGCAGCTTCCAGAGGGACAGCTACGAGCAGTACTTC
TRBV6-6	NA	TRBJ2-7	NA	CASSYYLTGKDEQYF	TGTGCCAGCAGTTACTACCTGACAGGCAAGGACGAGCAGTACTTC
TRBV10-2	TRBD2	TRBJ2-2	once	CASRAGTSVKTGELFF	TGCGCCAGCAGGGCCGGGACTAGCGTAAAAACCGGGGAGCTGTTTTTT
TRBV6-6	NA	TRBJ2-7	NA	CASSYRAAEQYF	TGTGCCAGCAGTTACCGGGCCGCCGAGCAGTACTTC
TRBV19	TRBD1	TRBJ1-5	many	CASSAGQGAWPQHF	TGTGCCAGTAGTGCAGGACAGGGGGCTTGGCCCCAGCATTTT
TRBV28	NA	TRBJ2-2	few	CASSSLAAPNTGELFF	TGTGCCAGCAGTTCTCTGGCCGCTCCGAACACCGGGGAGCTGTTTTTT
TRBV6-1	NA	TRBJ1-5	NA	CASSVVPGEQPQHF	TGTGCCAGCAGTGTGGTGCCAGGGGAACAGCCCCAGCATTTT
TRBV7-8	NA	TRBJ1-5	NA	CASSRAGLRWDFGSNQPQHF	TGTGCCAGCAGCCGAGCGGGACTCCGCTGGGATTTCGGCAGCAATCAGCCCCAGCATTTT
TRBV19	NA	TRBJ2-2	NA	CASSIDRLGGVNTGELFF	TGTGCCAGTAGTATAGATCGACTGGGCGGGGTCAACACCGGGGAGCTGTTTTTT
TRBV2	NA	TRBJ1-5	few	CASSAGLADQPQHF	TGTGCCAGCAGTGCAGGTCTGGCGGATCAGCCCCAGCATTTT
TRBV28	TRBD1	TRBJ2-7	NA	CASSPPRGSSYEQYF	TGTGCCAGCAGTCCCCCCAGGGGGAGCTCCTACGAGCAGTACTTC
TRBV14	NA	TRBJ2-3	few	CASSRVRDTQYF	TGTGCCAGCAGCCGTGTGAGGGATACGCAGTATTTT
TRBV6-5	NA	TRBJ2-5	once	CASSYRTERQTQYF	TGTGCCAGCAGTTACAGGACAGAGAGGCAGACCCAGTACTTC
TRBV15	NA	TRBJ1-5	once	CATSLVLGQPQHF	TGTGCCACCTCCCTGGTGTTGGGTCAGCCCCAGCATTTT
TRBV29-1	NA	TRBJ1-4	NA	CSVARGVTNEKLFF	TGCAGCGTCGCCCGAGGAGTAACTAATGAAAAACTGTTTTTT
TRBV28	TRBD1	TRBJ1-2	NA	CASRDPSGTGYGYTF	TGTGCCAGCAGGGACCCATCCGGGACAGGGTATGGCTACACCTTC
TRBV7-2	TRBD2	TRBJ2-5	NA	CASSLSGRGETQYF	TGTGCCAGCAGCTTGAGCGGGAGAGGCGAGACCCAGTACTTC
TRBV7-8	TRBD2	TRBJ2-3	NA	CASSLRREGSAFSTDTQYF	TGTGCCAGCAGCCTGCGACGGGAGGGATCAGCTTTTAGCACAGATACGCAGTATTTT
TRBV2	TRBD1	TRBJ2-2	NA	CASRGTGGNTGELFF	TGTGCCAGCAGGGGGACAGGTGGGAACACCGGGGAGCTGTTTTTT
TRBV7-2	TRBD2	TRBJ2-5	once	CASSLMRGASQETQYF	TGTGCCAGCAGCTTAATGCGGGGGGCCTCCCAAGAGACCCAGTACTTC
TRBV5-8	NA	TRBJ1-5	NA	CASSFGELLGQPQHF	TGTGCCAGCAGCTTCGGGGAGTTATTGGGTCAGCCCCAGCATTTT
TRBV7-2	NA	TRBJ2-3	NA	CASSSLGRGSTSTDTQYF	TGTGCCAGCAGCTCCCTCGGGCGGGGATCAACAAGCACAGATACGCAGTATTTT
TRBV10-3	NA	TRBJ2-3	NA	CAIAGTDTQYF	TGTGCCATCGCGGGCACAGATACGCAGTATTTT
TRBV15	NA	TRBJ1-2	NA	CATSTPGRGYGYTF	TGTGCCACCAGCACACCCGGGCGAGGGTATGGCTACACCTTC
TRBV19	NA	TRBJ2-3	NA	CASSTGTVSTDTQYF	TGTGCCAGTAGTACAGGGACCGTTAGCACAGATACGCAGTATTTT
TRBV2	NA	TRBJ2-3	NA	CASSGGSDTQYF	TGTGCCAGCAGTGGGGGGTCGGATACGCAGTATTTT